This T cell receptor beta chain is drawn from a study of cytotoxic CD8 clonotypes in ibrutinib-treated CLL. Study context: Samples had a mean of roughly 260,000 productive templates and some 94,000 productive rearrangements. Study-wide results and limits: Before falling back toward baseline at progression, clonality had risen at the time of ibrutinib response.

Sequencing used immunoSEQ multiplex PCR; TCRdb keeps in-frame clones, though not all of them. The sample lists 250,000 to 350,000 clones, more than 70% occurring once. Worth noting for this clone: The antigen is not known.

The germline gives CDR1 SGHRS, CDR2 YFSETQ. CDR3 length: 14 residues. V lost 5 bases, J lost 6 bases, and 17 bases lay in between. The receptor was derived from a human donor with chronic lymphocytic leukemia. The sequenced sample was PBMCs, obtained at disease progression, from a patient treated with ibrutinib. The chain joins TRBV5-1 to TRBJ1-1; D unresolved. The CDR3: CASREGSANAEAFF. The CDR3 DNA reads TGCGCCAGCAGAGAGGGAAGCGCTAACGCTGAAGCTTTCTTT.